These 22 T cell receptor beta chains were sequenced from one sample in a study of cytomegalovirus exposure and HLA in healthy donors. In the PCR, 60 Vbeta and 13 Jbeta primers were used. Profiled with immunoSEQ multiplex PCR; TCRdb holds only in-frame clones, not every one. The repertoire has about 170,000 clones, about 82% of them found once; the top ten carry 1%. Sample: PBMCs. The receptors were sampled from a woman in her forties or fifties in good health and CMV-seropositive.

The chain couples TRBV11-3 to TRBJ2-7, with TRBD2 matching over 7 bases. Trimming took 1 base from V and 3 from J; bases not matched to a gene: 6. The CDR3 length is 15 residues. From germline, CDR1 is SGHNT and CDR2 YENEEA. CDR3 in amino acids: CASSLGGGTYYEQYF. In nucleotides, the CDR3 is TGTGCCAGCAGCTTAGGGGGAGGGACCTACTACGAGCAGTACTTC.

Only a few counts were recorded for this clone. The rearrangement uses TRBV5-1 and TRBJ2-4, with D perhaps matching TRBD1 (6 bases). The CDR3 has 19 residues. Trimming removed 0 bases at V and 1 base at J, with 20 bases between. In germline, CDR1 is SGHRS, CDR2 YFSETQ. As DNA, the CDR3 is TGCGCCAGCAGCTTGGCCGGGACAAGCGTTTCCACCGCCAAAAACATTCAGTACTTC. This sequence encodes CASSLAGTSVSTAKNIQYF.

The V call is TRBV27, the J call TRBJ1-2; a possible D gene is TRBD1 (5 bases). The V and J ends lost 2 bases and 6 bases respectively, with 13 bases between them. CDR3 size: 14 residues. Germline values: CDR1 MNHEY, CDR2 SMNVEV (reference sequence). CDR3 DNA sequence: TGTGCCAGCAGTTTAAGGGCAGGGAGGAATGGCTACACCTTC. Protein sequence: CASSLRAGRNGYTF.

CDR3 sequence: CASSPGQSFYEQYF. As DNA, the CDR3 is TGTGCCAGCAGCCCGGGACAGAGCTTCTACGAGCAGTACTTC. The chain is built from TRBV5-6 and TRBJ2-7; 7 positions match TRBD1. With V trimmed by 4 bases and J by 3 bases, 7 bases remained unmatched. CDR1 and CDR2 from the germline V gene are SGHDT and YYEEEE. The CDR3 loop spans 14 amino acids.

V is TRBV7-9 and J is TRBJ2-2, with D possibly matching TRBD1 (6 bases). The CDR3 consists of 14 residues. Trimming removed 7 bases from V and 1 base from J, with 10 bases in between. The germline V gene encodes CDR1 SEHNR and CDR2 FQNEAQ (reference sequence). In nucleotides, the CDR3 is TGTGCCAGCAAGGCGACAGGGAACACCGGGGAGCTGTTTTTT. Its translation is CASKATGNTGELFF.

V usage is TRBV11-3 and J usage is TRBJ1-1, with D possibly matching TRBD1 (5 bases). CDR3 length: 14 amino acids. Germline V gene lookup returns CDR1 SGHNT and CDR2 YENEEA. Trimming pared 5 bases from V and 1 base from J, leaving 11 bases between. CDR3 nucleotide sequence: TGTGCCAGCAGCAAAGGACACAAGAACACTGAAGCTTTCTTT. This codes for CASSKGHKNTEAFF.

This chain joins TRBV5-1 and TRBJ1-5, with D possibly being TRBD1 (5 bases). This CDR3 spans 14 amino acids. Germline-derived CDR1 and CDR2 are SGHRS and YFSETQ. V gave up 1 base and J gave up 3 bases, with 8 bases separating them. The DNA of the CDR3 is TGCGCCAGCAGCTTGACAGGCTACAATCAGCCCCAGCATTTT. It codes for CASSLTGYNQPQHF.

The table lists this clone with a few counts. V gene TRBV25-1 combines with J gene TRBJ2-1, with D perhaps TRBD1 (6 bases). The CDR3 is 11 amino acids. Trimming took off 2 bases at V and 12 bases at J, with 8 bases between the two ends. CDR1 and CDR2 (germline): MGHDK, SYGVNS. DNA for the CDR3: TGTGCCAGCAGTGAAACAGGGTTGCAGTTCTTC. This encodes CASSETGLQFF.

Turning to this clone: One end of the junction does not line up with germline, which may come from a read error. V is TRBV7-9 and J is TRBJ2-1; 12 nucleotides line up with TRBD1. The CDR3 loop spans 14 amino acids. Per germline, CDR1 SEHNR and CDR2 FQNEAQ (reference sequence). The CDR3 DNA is TGTGCCAGCAGCCCCCCCGGGACAGGGGGCGGAAGGGTCTTC. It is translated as CASSPPGTGGGRVF.

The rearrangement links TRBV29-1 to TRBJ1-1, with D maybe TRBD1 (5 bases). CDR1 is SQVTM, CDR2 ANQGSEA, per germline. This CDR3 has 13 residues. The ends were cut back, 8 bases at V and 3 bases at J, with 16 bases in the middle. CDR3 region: CSITQGYDTEAFF. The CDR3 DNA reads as TGCAGCATAACGCAGGGTTATGACACTGAAGCTTTCTTT.

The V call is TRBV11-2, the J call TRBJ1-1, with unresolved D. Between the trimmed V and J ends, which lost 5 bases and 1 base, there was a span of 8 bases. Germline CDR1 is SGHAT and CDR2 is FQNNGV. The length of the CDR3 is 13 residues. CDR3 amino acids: CASSLSRNTEAFF. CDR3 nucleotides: TGTGCCAGCAGCCTGAGTAGGAACACTGAAGCTTTCTTT.

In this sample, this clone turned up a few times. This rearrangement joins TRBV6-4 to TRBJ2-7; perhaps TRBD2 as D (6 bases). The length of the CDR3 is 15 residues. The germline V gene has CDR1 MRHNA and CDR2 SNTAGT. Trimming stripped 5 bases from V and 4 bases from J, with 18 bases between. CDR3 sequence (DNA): TGTGCCAGCAGTATTACGGCGGGGTCTTCATACGAGCAGTACTTC. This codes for CASSITAGSSYEQYF.

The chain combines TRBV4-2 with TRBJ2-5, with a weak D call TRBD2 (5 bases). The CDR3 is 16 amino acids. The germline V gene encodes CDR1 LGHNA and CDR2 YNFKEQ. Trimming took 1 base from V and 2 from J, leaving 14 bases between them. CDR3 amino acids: CASSQVSTGIQETQYF. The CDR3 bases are TGTGCCAGCAGCCAAGTATCGACGGGGATACAAGAGACCCAGTACTTC.

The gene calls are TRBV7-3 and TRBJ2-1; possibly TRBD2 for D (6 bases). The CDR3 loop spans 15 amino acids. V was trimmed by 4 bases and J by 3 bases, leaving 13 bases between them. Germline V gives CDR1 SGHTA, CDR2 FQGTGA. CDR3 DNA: TGTGCCAGCAGCTACCAGGGAGGAGGCTACAATGAGCAGTTCTTC. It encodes CASSYQGGGYNEQFF.

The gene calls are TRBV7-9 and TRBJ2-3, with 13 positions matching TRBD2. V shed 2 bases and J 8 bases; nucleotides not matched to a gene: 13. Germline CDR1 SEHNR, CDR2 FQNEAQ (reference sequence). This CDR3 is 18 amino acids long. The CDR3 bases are TGTGCCAGCAGCTTAATGCCGGGGACTAGCGGGGAGGTGGTTACGCAGTATTTT. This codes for CASSLMPGTSGEVVTQYF.

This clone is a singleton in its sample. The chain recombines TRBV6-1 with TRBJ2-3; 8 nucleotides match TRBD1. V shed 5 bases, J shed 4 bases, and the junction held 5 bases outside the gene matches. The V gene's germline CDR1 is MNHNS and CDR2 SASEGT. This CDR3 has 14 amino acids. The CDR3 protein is CASSPSRGPDTQYF. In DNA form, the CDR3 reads TGTGCCAGCAGTCCCTCCAGGGGGCCAGATACGCAGTATTTT.

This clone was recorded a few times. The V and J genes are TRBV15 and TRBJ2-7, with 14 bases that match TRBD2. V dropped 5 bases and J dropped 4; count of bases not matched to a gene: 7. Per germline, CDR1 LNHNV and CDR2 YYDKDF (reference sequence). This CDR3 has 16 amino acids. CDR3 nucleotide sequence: TGTGCCACCAGCCCAAGGACTAGCGGGAGGTTTTACGAGCAGTACTTC. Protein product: CATSPRTSGRFYEQYF.

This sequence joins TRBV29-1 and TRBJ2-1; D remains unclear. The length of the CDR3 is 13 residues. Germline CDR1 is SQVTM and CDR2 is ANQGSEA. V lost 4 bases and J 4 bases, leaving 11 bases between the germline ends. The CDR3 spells CSVGGGSYNEQFF. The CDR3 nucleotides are TGCAGCGTTGGTGGCGGATCTTACAATGAGCAGTTCTTC.

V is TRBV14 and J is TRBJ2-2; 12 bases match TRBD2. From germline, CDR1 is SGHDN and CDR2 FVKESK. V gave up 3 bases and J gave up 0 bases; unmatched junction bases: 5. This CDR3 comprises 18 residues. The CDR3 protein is CASSHHPSGRANTGELFF. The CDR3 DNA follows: TGTGCCAGCAGCCACCATCCTAGCGGGAGGGCGAACACCGGGGAGCTGTTTTTT.

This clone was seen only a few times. The CDR3 region has the DNA TGTGCCAGCTTCATGGGGACAGGAGCCTACAATGAGCAGTTCTTC. Amino acids: CASFMGTGAYNEQFF. V is TRBV27 and J is TRBJ2-1; 8 bases map to TRBD1. There are 15 residues in the CDR3. The V gene end was trimmed by 8 bases and the J gene end by 2 bases; junction bases not matched to a gene: 8. The germline gives CDR1 MNHEY, CDR2 SMNVEV (reference sequence).

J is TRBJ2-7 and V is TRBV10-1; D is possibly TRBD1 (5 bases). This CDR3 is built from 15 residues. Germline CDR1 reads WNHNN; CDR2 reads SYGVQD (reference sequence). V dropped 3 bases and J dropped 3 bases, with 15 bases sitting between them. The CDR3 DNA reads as TGCGCCAGCAGTGACGGGCCGGACAAGCACTACGAGCAGTACTTC. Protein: CASSDGPDKHYEQYF.

This CDR3 reads CASNPWTGNTEAFF. The CDR3 DNA reads as TGTGCCAGCAATCCATGGACAGGGAACACTGAAGCTTTCTTT. The chain recombines TRBV2 with TRBJ1-1, with 7 nucleotides matching TRBD1. Germline V gene sequence: CDR1 SNHLY, CDR2 FYNNEI. Trimming took 7 bases from V and 1 from J; bases not matched to a gene: 6. CDR3 length equals 14 residues.